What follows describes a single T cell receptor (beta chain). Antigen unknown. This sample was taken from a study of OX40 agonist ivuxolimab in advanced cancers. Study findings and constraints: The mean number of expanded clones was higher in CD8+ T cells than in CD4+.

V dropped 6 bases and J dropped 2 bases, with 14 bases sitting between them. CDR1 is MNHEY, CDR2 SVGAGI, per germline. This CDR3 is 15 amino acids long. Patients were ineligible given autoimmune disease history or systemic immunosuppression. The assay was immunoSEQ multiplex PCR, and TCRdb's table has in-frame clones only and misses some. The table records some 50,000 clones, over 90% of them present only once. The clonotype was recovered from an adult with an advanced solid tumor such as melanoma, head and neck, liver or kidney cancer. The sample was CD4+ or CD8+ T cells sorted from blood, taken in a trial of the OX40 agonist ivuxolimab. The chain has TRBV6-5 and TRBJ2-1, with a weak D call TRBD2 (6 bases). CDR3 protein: CASSPVLAAYNEQFF. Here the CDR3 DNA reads TGTGCCAGCAGCCCTGTCTTAGCGGCCTACAATGAGCAGTTCTTC.